Each of the 11 T cell receptor beta chains below was sequenced from the same sample in a study of cytomegalovirus exposure and HLA in healthy donors. The PCR used 60 Vbeta and 13 Jbeta primers. Profiled with immunoSEQ multiplex PCR; TCRdb holds only in-frame clones, not every one. The repertoire holds 85,000 to 130,000 clones, with 75% as singletons. The sequencing input was PBMCs. Receptor source: a man aged 35-49 years in good health and CMV-seronegative.

This rearrangement joins TRBV19 to TRBJ1-1; D is unclear. The CDR3 has 13 residues. Per the germline V gene, CDR1 is LNHDA and CDR2 is SQIVND (reference sequence). With 0 bases removed from V and 3 bases from J, the gap between germline ends came to 5 bases. Written as DNA, the CDR3 is TGTGCCAGTAGTATAGATCGGGACACTGAAGCTTTCTTT. Amino acid sequence: CASSIDRDTEAFF.

This chain joins TRBV6-6 and TRBJ1-3; 8 bases agree with TRBD1. This CDR3 has 15 residues. The germline V gene encodes CDR1 MNHNY and CDR2 SVGAGI (reference sequence). The V gene end was trimmed by 7 bases and the J gene end by 0 bases; junction bases not matched to a gene: 5. CDR3 nucleotide sequence: TGTGCCAGCACACCGACAGGGGTCTCTGGAAACACCATATATTTT. Its translation: CASTPTGVSGNTIYF.

V is TRBV6-6 and J is TRBJ2-5; TRBD1 aligns across 10 bases. This CDR3 spans 15 amino acids. Germline V gene data show CDR1 as MNHNY and CDR2 as SVGAGI (reference sequence). J lost 2 bases, V lost 7 bases, and 7 bases had no gene match. The CDR3 reads CASNRQGAMQETQYF. CDR3 DNA: TGTGCCAGCAATCGACAGGGGGCGATGCAAGAGACCCAGTACTTC.

This rearrangement joins TRBV19 to TRBJ2-5; 10 positions match TRBD1. The J call may be in error: the DNA end matches TRBJ2-7 better. Germline CDR1 reads LNHDA; CDR2 reads SQIVND (reference sequence). The CDR3 is 14 residues long. CDR3 in amino acids: CASSVRDRGYEQYF. The CDR3 DNA reads TGTGCCAGTAGTGTGAGGGACAGGGGCTACGAGCAGTACTTC.

In this sample, this clone turned up a few times. This rearrangement joins TRBV7-9 to TRBJ2-5; 11 nucleotides line up with TRBD1. This CDR3 comprises 16 residues. V lost 4 bases to trimming and J lost 4 bases; unmatched junction nucleotides: 8. In germline, CDR1 is SEHNR, CDR2 FQNEAQ (reference sequence). Written as DNA, the CDR3 is TGTGCCAGCAGCTGGGTCACCGGGACAGGGGGAGAGACCCAGTACTTC. Amino acid sequence: CASSWVTGTGGETQYF.

V usage is TRBV6-5 and J usage is TRBJ2-1; the D gene is possibly TRBD2 (5 bases). CDR3 length equals 14 residues. The germline V gene encodes CDR1 MNHEY and CDR2 SVGAGI. V dropped 7 bases and J dropped 4 bases, with 14 bases sitting between them. The CDR3 spells CASMAGRRYNEQFF. For the CDR3, the DNA is TGTGCCAGCATGGCGGGCAGGAGATACAATGAGCAGTTCTTC.

The chain uses TRBV7-9 and TRBJ1-2; possible D gene TRBD1, 6 bases. Germline-derived CDR1 and CDR2 are SEHNR and FQNEAQ (reference sequence). The length of the CDR3 is 15 residues. The germline V and J ends were trimmed by 4 bases and 4 bases, with 16 bases remaining between them. As DNA, the CDR3 is TGTGCCAGCAGCTCAATCATGGACAGAGGCTATGGCTACACCTTC. This gives the protein CASSSIMDRGYGYTF.

The chain is built from TRBV5-1 and TRBJ2-7; 7 bases align to TRBD1. CDR3 length: 17 amino acids. V was pared by 0 bases and J by 2 bases, with 11 bases of the junction left unmatched. Germline V gene data show CDR1 as SGHRS and CDR2 as YFSETQ. The CDR3 protein is CASSLVGWGQTPYEQYF. The CDR3 DNA is TGCGCCAGCAGCTTGGTAGGTTGGGGACAGACACCCTACGAGCAGTACTTC.

The chain carries TRBV6-1 and TRBJ2-6; possible D gene TRBD1, 5 bases. The V and J ends lost 11 bases and 0 bases respectively, with 14 bases between them. Germline loops: CDR1 MNHNS, CDR2 SASEGT. This CDR3 has 15 amino acids. Here the CDR3 DNA reads TGTGCCGCGAACCAGGGCAGCTCTGGGGCCAACGTCCTGACTTTC. Its protein product is CAANQGSSGANVLTF.

This clone showed up just a few times. The genes are TRBV5-1 and TRBJ2-7; weak D call: TRBD1 (6 bases). V was clipped by 3 bases and J by 7 bases, with 20 bases between them. The CDR3 length is 15 residues. Germline V lookup: CDR1 SGHRS, CDR2 YFSETQ. CDR3 region: CASSWGSPGVEEQYF. For the CDR3, the DNA is TGCGCCAGCAGCTGGGGGTCGCCAGGGGTGGAGGAGCAGTACTTC.

The chain carries TRBV6-1 and TRBJ2-6, with D possibly being TRBD1 (6 bases). CDR1 and CDR2 from the germline V gene are MNHNS and SASEGT. CDR3 length: 15 residues. V lost 6 bases to trimming and J lost 0 bases, with 9 bases between them. The chain's CDR3 is CASSQDSSGANVLTF. The CDR3 region has the DNA TGTGCCAGCAGCCAGGACAGCTCTGGGGCCAACGTCCTGACTTTC.